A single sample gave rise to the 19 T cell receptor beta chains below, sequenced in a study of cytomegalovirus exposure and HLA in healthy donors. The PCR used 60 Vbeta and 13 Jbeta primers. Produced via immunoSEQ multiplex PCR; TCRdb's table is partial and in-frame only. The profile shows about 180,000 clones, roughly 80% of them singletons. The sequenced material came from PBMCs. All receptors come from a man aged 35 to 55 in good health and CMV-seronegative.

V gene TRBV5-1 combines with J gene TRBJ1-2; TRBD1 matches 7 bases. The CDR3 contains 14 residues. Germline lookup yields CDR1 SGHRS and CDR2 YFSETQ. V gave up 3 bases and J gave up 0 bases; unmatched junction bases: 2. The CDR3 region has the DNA TGCGCCAGCAGCTCAGGGGGAGCTAACTATGGCTACACCTTC. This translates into CASSSGGANYGYTF.

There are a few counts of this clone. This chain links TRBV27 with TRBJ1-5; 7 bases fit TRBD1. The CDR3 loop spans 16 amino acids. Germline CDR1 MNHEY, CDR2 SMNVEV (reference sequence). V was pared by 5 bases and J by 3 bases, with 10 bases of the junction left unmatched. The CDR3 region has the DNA TGTGCCAGCAGTCCCCGGGGACAGACTATCAATCAGCCCCAGCATTTT. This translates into CASSPRGQTINQPQHF.

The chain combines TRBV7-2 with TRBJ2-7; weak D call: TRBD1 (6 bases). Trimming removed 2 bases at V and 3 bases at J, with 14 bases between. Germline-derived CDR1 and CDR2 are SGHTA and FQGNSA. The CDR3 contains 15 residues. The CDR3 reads CASSLRYPGVYEQYF. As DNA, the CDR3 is TGTGCCAGCAGCTTACGATATCCAGGGGTCTACGAGCAGTACTTC.

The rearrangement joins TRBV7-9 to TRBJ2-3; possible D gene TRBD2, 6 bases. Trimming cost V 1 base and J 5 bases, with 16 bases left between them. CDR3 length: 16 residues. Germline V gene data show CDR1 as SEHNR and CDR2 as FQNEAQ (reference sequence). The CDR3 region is CASSLVRGGIGDTQYF. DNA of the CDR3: TGTGCCAGCAGCTTAGTGCGCGGAGGGATCGGAGATACGCAGTATTTT.

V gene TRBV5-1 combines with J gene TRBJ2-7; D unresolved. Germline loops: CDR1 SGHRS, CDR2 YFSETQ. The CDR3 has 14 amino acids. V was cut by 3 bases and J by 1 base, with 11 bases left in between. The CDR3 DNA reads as TGCGCCAGCAGCTCAACTGACACATCCTACGAGCAGTACTTC. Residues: CASSSTDTSYEQYF.

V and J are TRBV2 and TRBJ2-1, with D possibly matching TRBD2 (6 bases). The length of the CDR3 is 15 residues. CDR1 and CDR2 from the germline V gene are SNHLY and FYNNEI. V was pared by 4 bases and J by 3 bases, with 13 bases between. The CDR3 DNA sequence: TGTGCCAGCAGTGGAAAGCGGGTCAGCTACAATGAGCAGTTCTTC. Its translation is CASSGKRVSYNEQFF.

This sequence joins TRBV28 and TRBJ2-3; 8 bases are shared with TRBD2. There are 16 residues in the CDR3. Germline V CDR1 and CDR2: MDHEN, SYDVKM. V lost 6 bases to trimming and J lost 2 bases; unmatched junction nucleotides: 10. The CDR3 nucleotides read TGTGCCAGCAGCCAACTCGGGGGGGACAACACAGATACGCAGTATTTT. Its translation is CASSQLGGDNTDTQYF.

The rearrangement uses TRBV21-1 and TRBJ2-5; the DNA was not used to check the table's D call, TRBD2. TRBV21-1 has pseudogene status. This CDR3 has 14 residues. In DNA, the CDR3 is TGTGCCAACACCCCGGGAGGCGCCCAAGAGACCCAGTACTTC. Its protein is CANTPGGAQETQYF.

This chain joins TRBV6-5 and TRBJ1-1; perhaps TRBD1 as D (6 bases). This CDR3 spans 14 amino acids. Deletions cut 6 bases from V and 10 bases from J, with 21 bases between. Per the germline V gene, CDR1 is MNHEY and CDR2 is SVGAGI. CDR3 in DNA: TGTGCCAGCAGAACCGATGACAGGTCTGACGGAGCTTTCTTT. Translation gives CASRTDDRSDGAFF.

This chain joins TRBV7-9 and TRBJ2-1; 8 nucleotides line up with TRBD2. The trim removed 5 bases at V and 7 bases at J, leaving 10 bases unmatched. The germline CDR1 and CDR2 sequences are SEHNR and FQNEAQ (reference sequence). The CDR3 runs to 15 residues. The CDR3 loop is CASSPRGGLSNEQFF. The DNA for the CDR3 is TGTGCCAGCAGCCCCCGGGGGGGGCTATCTAATGAGCAGTTCTTC.

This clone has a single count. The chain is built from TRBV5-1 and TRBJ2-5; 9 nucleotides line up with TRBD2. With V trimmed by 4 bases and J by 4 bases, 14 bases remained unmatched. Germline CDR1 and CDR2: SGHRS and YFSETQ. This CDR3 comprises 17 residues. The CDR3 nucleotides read TGCGCCAGCAGCCTGAATTTAGCGGGAGCAGGTCGAGAGACCCAGTACTTC. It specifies CASSLNLAGAGRETQYF.

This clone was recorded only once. The CDR3 DNA reads TGTGCCAGCAGTTACCGGGGGAGTTACACAGATACGCAGTATTTT. As protein: CASSYRGSYTDTQYF. The rearrangement uses TRBV6-5 and TRBJ2-3, with a tentative D call TRBD2 (6 bases). CDR1 is MNHEY, CDR2 SVGAGI, per germline. CDR3 length: 15 amino acids. The V end was cut by 2 bases, the J end by 2 bases, with 11 bases between.

CDR3 in DNA: TGTGCCAGCAGTCAGGGACTAGCGCCTCAAAACATTCAGTACTTC. This sequence encodes CASSQGLAPQNIQYF. This chain connects TRBV6-6 to TRBJ2-4, with 10 bases identical to TRBD2. The ends lost 5 bases at V and 5 bases at J; junction bases unmatched: 6. Germline assignment: CDR1 MNHNY and CDR2 SVGAGI (reference sequence). The CDR3 contains 15 residues.

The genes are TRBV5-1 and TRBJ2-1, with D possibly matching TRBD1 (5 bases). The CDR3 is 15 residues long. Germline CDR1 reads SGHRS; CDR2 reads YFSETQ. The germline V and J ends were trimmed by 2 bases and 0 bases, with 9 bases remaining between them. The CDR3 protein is CASSFTGTSYNEQFF. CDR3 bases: TGCGCCAGCAGCTTTACAGGTACCTCCTACAATGAGCAGTTCTTC.

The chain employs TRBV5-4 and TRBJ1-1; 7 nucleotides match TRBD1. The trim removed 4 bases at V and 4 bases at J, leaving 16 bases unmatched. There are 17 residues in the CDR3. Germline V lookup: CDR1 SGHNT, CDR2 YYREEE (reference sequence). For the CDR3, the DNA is TGTGCCAGCAGCGATTTCCTACAGGGGCTCAGGGGCACTGAAGCTTTCTTT. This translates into CASSDFLQGLRGTEAFF.

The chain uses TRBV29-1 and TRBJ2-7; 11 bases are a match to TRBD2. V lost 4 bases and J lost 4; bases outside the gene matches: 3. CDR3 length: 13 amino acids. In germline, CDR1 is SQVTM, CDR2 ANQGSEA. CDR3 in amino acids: CSVVGLADYEQYF. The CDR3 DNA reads TGCAGCGTTGTGGGACTAGCGGATTACGAGCAGTACTTC.

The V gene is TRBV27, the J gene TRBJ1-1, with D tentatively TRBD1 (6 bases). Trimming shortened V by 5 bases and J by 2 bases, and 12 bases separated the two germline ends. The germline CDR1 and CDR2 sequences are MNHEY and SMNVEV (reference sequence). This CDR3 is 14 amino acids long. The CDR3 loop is CASSTGSGNTEAFF. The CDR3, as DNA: TGTGCCAGCAGTACAGGGTCTGGTAACACTGAAGCTTTCTTT.

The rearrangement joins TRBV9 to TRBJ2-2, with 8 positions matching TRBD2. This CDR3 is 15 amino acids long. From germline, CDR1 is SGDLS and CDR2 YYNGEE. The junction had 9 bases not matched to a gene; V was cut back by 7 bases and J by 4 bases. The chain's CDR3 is CASRGSGTSTGELFF. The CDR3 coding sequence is TGTGCCAGCCGCGGGAGTGGGACTAGCACCGGGGAGCTGTTTTTT.

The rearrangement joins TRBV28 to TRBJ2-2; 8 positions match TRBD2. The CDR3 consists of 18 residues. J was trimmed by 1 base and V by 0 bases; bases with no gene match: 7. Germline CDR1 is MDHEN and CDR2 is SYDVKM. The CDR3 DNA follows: TGTGCCAGCAGTTTATGGGGCGGGAGGAATTGGAACACCGGGGAGCTGTTTTTT. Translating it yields CASSLWGGRNWNTGELFF.